This TCR beta chain was sequenced in a study of immune evolution from preneoplasia to lung adenocarcinoma. The table came from immunoSEQ multiplex PCR; TCRdb's copy has only in-frame clones and leaves some out. The data hold about 41,000 clones, with less than 80% observed a single time. In germline, CDR1 is GTSNPN, CDR2 SVGIG (reference sequence). V was clipped by 3 bases and J by 6 bases; unmatched bases: 9. This CDR3 is 14 amino acids long. The source is a person in their sixties or seventies with lung adenocarcinoma. The V call is TRBV30, the J call TRBJ1-1; 8 bases are shared with TRBD1. Sequences were obtained from FFPE invasive lung adenocarcinoma tissue. The CDR3 nucleotides are TGTGCCTGGAGCCCACCCAGGGGGCGACCTGAAGCTTTCTTT. It is translated as CAWSPPRGRPEAFF.